One sample yielded the 9 T cell receptor beta chains listed below, sequenced in a study of metastatic and nonmetastatic thyroid tumors. Using MiXCR, TCRdb re-called clones from the PCR reads. The sample includes more than 35,000 clones, roughly a sixth of them seen just once. Treatment of any kind had been given to no patient before thyroid surgery. Sequencing input: blood. Receptors were obtained from a male donor with papillary thyroid cancer or a benign thyroid nodule (not recorded which). Some clones in this sample may be carry-over from other donors' samples.

This clone was seen ten or more times. The V gene is TRBV12-3 or TRBV12-4, the J gene TRBJ2-2; D is ambiguous. Trimming cost V 7 bases and J 4 bases, with 16 bases left between them. The CDR3 extends over 15 amino acids. The DNA for the CDR3 is TGTGCCAGCACGTCCCGGCTGGGTATCACCGGGGAGCTGTTTTTT. It specifies CASTSRLGITGELFF.

With regard to this clone: It is likely a read error, because the conserved phenylalanine at the end of the CDR3 is missing. The chain has TRBV27 and TRBJ1-5; a possible D gene is TRBD1 (6 bases). The CDR3 extends over 13 amino acids. CDR1 is MNHEY, CDR2 SMNVEV, per germline (reference sequence). The CDR3 DNA sequence: TGTGCCAACAGTTTAGGAGGGGGTCAGCCCCAGCATTCT. Protein: CANSLGGGQPQHS.

Many counts were recorded for this clone. This CDR3 reads CASSLRGMNTEAFF. As DNA, the CDR3 is TGTGCCAGCAGTTTGAGGGGTATGAACACTGAAGCTTTCTTT. The V and J genes are TRBV12-3 or TRBV12-4 and TRBJ1-1; D perhaps matches TRBD1 (5 bases). There are 14 residues in the CDR3. The V gene lost 3 bases and the J gene lost 0 bases, with 8 bases spanning the gap.

To note about this clone: This may arise from a read error, as a much more abundant clone is one base away. The V and J genes are TRBV18 and TRBJ2-2, with D perhaps matching TRBD1 or TRBD2 (5 bases each). This CDR3 has 16 residues. The ends were cut back, 6 bases at V and 7 bases at J, with 21 bases in the middle. Germline loops: CDR1 KGHSH, CDR2 LQKENI. The CDR3 region is CASSPNSEGSIGELFF. The CDR3 DNA follows: TGTGCCAGCTCGCCAAATAGCGAGGGGAGCATCGGGGAGCTGTTTTTT.

The rearrangement uses TRBV18 and TRBJ1-1, with unresolved D. The CDR3 is 12 amino acids. V shed 3 bases and J shed 3 bases, with 5 bases lying between them. Germline CDR1 is KGHSH and CDR2 is LQKENI. CDR3 sequence: CASSPKDTEAFF. As DNA, the CDR3 is TGTGCCAGCTCACCTAAGGACACTGAAGCTTTCTTT.

Many counts were recorded for this clone. This chain links TRBV3-1 with TRBJ2-7; 9 nucleotides agree with TRBD1. CDR3 length: 15 residues. With 1 base clipped from V and 7 bases from J, the junction kept 8 bases outside the gene matches. Per germline, CDR1 LGHDT and CDR2 YNNKEL (reference sequence). CDR3 region: CASSQGRDRVWEQYF. The DNA of the CDR3 is TGTGCCAGCAGCCAAGGCCGGGACAGGGTTTGGGAGCAGTACTTC.

In its sample, this clone was seen many times. One base away lies a much larger clone, so this may be a sequencing read error. The V and J genes are TRBV7-9 and TRBJ1-2, with D hard to call. The CDR3 is 11 residues long. The germline CDR1 and CDR2 sequences are SEHNR and FQNEAQ (reference sequence). The CDR3 here is CASGFEGGYTF. CDR3 nucleotides: TGTGCCAGCGGCTTTGAGGGTGGCTACACCTTC.

Here the CDR3 reads CSGLANKETKYF. CDR3 coding DNA: TGCAGTGGGCTAGCTAACAAAGAGACAAAGTACTTC. V and J are TRBV20-1 and TRBJ2-5, with D perhaps TRBD2 (5 bases). The CDR3 loop spans 12 amino acids. Germline-derived CDR1 and CDR2 are DFQATT and SNEGSKA (reference sequence). With 7 bases removed from V and 12 bases from J, the gap between germline ends came to 21 bases.

The sample holds many counts of this clone. The gene calls are TRBV30 and TRBJ1-1, with 7 bases that match TRBD1. The germline V gene has CDR1 GTSNPN and CDR2 SVGIG (reference sequence). With 2 bases clipped from V and 1 base from J, the junction kept 4 bases outside the gene matches. The CDR3 is 14 residues long. This CDR3 reads CAWSIQGGNTEAFF. The CDR3, as DNA: TGTGCCTGGAGTATTCAGGGGGGGAACACTGAAGCTTTCTTT. The full variable domain, completed using reference TRBV30 and TRBJ1-1, is SQTIHQWPATLVQPVGSPLSLECTVEGTSNPNLYWYRQAAGRGLQLLFYSVGIGQISSEVPQNLSASRPQDRQFILSSKKLLLSDSGFYLCAWSIQGGNTEAFFGQGTRLTVV.